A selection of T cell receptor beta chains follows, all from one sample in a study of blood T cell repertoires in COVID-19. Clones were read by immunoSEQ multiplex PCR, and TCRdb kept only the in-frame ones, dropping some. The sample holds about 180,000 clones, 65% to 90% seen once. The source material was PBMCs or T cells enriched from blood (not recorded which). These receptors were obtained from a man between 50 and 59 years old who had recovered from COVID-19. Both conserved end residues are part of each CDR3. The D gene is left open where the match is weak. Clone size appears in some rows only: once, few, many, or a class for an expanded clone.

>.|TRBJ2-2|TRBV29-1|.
CSGAQNTGELFF
TGCAGCGGGGCACAGAACACCGGGGAGCTGTTTTTT
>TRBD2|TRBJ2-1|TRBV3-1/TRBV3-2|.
CASSPTLAGGLNEQFF
TGTGCCAGCAGCCCTACACTAGCGGGGGGGCTAAATGAGCAGTTCTTC
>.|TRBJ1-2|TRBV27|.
CASSLWGQGPYYGYTF
TGTGCCAGCAGTTTATGGGGCCAGGGGCCGTACTATGGCTACACCTTC
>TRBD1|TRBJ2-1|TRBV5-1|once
CASRPNRGNNEQFF
TGCGCCAGCAGACCTAACAGGGGGAACAATGAGCAGTTCTTC
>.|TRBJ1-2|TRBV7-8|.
CASTFNREYGYTF
TGTGCCAGCACCTTCAACAGAGAATATGGCTACACCTTC
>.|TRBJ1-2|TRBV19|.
CASRDYGYTF
TGTGCCAGTCGTGACTATGGCTACACCTTC
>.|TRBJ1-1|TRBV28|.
CASTGERGFAEAFF
TGTGCCAGCACTGGGGAAAGGGGGTTCGCTGAAGCTTTCTTT
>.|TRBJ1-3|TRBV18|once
CASSPDWYSGNTIYF
TGTGCCAGCTCCCCGGACTGGTACTCTGGAAACACCATATATTTT
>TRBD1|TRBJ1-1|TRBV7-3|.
CASSLIPRADREYTEAFF
TGTGCCAGCAGCTTAATTCCTCGGGCCGACAGGGAATACACTGAAGCTTTCTTT
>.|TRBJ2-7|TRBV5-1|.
CASSYGLDWGEQYF
TGCGCCAGCAGCTATGGACTTGACTGGGGCGAGCAGTACTTC
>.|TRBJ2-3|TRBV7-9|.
CASRSIGTSTDTQYF
TGTGCCAGCAGGAGTATAGGGACTAGCACAGATACGCAGTATTTT
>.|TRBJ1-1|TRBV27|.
CASREYANTEAFF
TGTGCCAGCAGGGAGTACGCGAACACTGAAGCTTTCTTT
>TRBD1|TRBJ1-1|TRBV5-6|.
CASSWDSLEAFF
TGTGCCAGCAGCTGGGACAGTCTTGAAGCTTTCTTT
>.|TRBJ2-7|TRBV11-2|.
CASSLGRGSSYEQYF
TGTGCCAGCAGCTTAGGCAGGGGTAGTAGCTACGAGCAGTACTTC
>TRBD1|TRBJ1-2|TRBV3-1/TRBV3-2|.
CASSQGGGTGPYGYTF
TGTGCCAGCAGCCAAGGAGGCGGGACAGGGCCCTATGGCTACACCTTC
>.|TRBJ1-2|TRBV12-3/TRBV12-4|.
CASSVALPDGYTF
TGTGCCAGCAGTGTCGCCCTCCCGGATGGCTACACCTTC